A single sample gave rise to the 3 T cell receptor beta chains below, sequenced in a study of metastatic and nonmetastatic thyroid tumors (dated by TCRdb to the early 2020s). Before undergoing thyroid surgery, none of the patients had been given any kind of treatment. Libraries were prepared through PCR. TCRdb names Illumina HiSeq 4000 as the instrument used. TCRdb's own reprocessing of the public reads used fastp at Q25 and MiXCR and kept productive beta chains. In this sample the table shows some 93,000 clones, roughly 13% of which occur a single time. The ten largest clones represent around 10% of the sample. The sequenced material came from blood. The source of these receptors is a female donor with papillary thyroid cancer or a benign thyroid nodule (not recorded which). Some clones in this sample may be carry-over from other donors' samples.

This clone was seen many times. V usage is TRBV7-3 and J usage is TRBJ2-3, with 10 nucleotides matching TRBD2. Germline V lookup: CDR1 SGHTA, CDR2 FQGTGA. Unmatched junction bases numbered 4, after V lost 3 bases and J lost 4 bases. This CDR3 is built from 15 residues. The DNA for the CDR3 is TGTGCCAGCAGCTTGAGCGGGAGGGCGGCAGATACGCAGTATTTT. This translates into CASSLSGRAADTQYF.

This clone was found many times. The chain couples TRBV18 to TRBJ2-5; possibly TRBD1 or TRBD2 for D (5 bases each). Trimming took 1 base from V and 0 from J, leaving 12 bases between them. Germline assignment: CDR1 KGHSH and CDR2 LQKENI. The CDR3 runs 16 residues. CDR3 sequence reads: CASSPRWGSYQETQYF. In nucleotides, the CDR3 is TGTGCCAGCTCACCACGGTGGGGGTCGTACCAAGAGACCCAGTACTTC.

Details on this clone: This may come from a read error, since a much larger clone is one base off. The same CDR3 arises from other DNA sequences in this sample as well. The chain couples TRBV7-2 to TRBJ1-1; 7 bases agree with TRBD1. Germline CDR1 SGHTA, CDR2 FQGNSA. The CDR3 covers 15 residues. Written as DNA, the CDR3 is TGTGCCAGCAGGGCTCTTGACAGGGTCGTACAGGAAGCCTTCTTT. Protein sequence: CASRALDRVVQEAFF.